This TCR beta chain was obtained from a study of post-analysis software for immune sequencing data. Study as a whole: Included courses were relapsing-remitting and secondary progressive multiple sclerosis; progressive-relapsing multiple sclerosis was also included.

Whole-study results and caveats: Multiple sclerosis was associated with a significant reduction in normalized Chao1 diversity relative to controls. Patients had higher frequencies than controls of about 5 TRBV segments, including TRBV5-6, TRBV5-1 and TRBV20-1.

Carried by the TCR beta cDNA libraries were unique molecular identifiers. A population of 1 to 10 million T cells gave rise to 400,000 to 550,000 cDNA molecules. TCRdb re-called the PCR reads through MiXCR, storing one row per CDR3 protein. The table includes about 190,000 distinct CDR3 sequences, roughly 30% detected once. The CDR3 totals 16 residues. Trimming pared 3 bases from V and 8 bases from J, leaving 19 bases between. In germline, CDR1 is KGHDR, CDR2 SFDVKD. As regards this clonotype: Antigen specificity is unknown.

The specimen was blood. The genes are TRBV24-1 and TRBJ2-1; perhaps TRBD2 as D (6 bases). This TCR came from a girl aged 2-17 years with multiple sclerosis. In nucleotides, the CDR3 is TGTGCCACCAGTGATGGAGGGACGGATTTGTATTATGAGCAGTTCTTC. It encodes CATSDGGTDLYYEQFF.